This passage covers 15 T cell receptor beta chains from one sample sequenced in a study of blood T cell repertoires in COVID-19. This table comes from immunoSEQ multiplex PCR, and its TCRdb copy is limited to in-frame clones, with some not included. Here the sample spans 150,000 to 200,000 clones, 86% being singletons. Sample: peripheral blood. Receptors were obtained from a woman aged 60-75 years with COVID-19, enrolled during active disease.

The chain carries TRBV4-3 and TRBJ1-1; D not resolved. Per germline, CDR1 LGHNA and CDR2 YSLEER. CDR3 length equals 14 residues. V lost 1 base and J lost 0, with 6 bases in between. The CDR3 sequence is CASSQGHLNTEAFF. The CDR3 coding sequence is TGCGCCAGCAGCCAAGGACACTTGAACACTGAAGCTTTCTTT.

The rearrangement uses TRBV9 and TRBJ2-1, with D unresolved. V lost 3 bases and J lost 0, with 7 bases in between. CDR3 length: 14 residues. Germline-derived CDR1 and CDR2 are SGDLS and YYNGEE. CDR3 nucleotides: TGTGCCAGCAGCGGAGGATCCTCCTACAATGAGCAGTTCTTC. This encodes CASSGGSSYNEQFF.

The chain uses TRBV28 and TRBJ1-2; TRBD1 aligns across 9 bases. V lost 6 bases and J lost 8; bases outside the gene matches: 16. Looked up from germline, CDR1 is MDHEN and CDR2 is SYDVKM. CDR3 size: 16 residues. CDR3: CASRPVRDRVLQGYTF. Written as DNA, the CDR3 is TGTGCCAGCAGACCCGTGAGGGACAGGGTGTTACAGGGCTACACCTTC.

The chain carries TRBV2 and TRBJ2-5, with D possibly TRBD2 on 7 matching bases. There are 14 residues in the CDR3. The V and J ends lost 7 bases and 4 bases respectively, with 16 bases between them. The germline gives CDR1 SNHLY, CDR2 FYNNEI. The CDR3 DNA reads as TGTGCCAGCATTAGGGGGGAGCGGGGAGAGACCCAGTACTTC. Its translation: CASIRGERGETQYF.

The genes are TRBV2 and TRBJ2-3; D call uncertain. The CDR3 covers 14 residues. V gave up 8 bases and J gave up 6 bases, with 18 bases separating them. The V gene's germline CDR1 is SNHLY and CDR2 FYNNEI. The CDR3 region is CASGATPAPDTQYF. CDR3 nucleotides: TGTGCCAGCGGCGCGACACCAGCCCCGGATACGCAGTATTTT.

The chain is built from TRBV18 and TRBJ1-1, with no clear D. The CDR3 is made up of 14 amino acids. V lost 2 bases to trimming and J lost 1 base, with 8 bases between them. Germline loops: CDR1 KGHSH, CDR2 LQKENI. The CDR3 here is CASSPEAANTEAFF. In nucleotides, the CDR3 is TGTGCCAGCTCACCAGAGGCGGCGAACACTGAAGCTTTCTTT.

This clone showed up just a few times. The chain carries TRBV28 and TRBJ1-2, with 7 bases lining up with TRBD1. V dropped 8 bases and J dropped 7; count of bases not matched to a gene: 13. Germline V lookup: CDR1 MDHEN, CDR2 SYDVKM. The CDR3 is 14 residues long. The CDR3, as DNA: TGTGCCAGCGGCATCCCGACAGGGATCTCTGGCTACACCTTC. It yields the protein CASGIPTGISGYTF.

This clone was recorded a few times. The rearrangement links TRBV4-3 to TRBJ1-2; tentatively, D is TRBD1 (5 bases). CDR3 length: 15 residues. CDR1 is LGHNA and CDR2 is YSLEER in the germline V gene. With 0 bases removed from V and 7 bases from J, the gap between germline ends came to 15 bases. The CDR3 is CASSQDRVQPSGYTF. DNA of the CDR3: TGCGCCAGCAGCCAAGACAGGGTTCAACCTTCTGGCTACACCTTC.

This clone was observed a single time. The chain joins TRBV5-1 to TRBJ2-7; 10 bases agree with TRBD1. CDR3 size: 17 residues. Germline V CDR1 and CDR2: SGHRS, YFSETQ. V gave up 0 bases and J gave up 0 bases; unmatched junction bases: 6. The CDR3 sequence: CASSLEGTGVSSYEQYF. Written as DNA, the CDR3 is TGCGCCAGCAGCTTGGAGGGGACAGGGGTTAGCTCCTACGAGCAGTACTTC. Combining the CDR3 with reference TRBV5-1 and TRBJ2-7 gives the whole variable domain KAGVTQTPRYLIKTRGQQVTLSCSPISGHRSVSWYQQTPGQGLQFLFEYFSETQRNKGNFPGRFSGRQFSNSRSEMNVSTLELGDSALYLCASSLEGTGVSSYEQYFGPGTRLTVT.

The rearrangement uses TRBV9 and TRBJ2-5; a possible D gene is TRBD1 (6 bases). Trimming removed 0 bases from V and 5 bases from J, with 11 bases in between. Germline V CDR1 and CDR2: SGDLS, YYNGEE. CDR3 length: 14 amino acids. CDR3 bases: TGTGCCAGCAGCGTAGGACCCCAGGGGGAGACCCAGTACTTC. This codes for CASSVGPQGETQYF.

The chain employs TRBV27 and TRBJ1-5; 12 nucleotides match TRBD1. V lost 4 bases and J lost 6; bases outside the gene matches: 4. The CDR3 length is 15 residues. From germline, CDR1 is MNHEY and CDR2 SMNVEV (reference sequence). The CDR3 nucleotides are TGTGCCAGCAGTTCCGGGACAGGGGGCGGTCAGCCCCAGCATTTT. Protein sequence: CASSSGTGGGQPQHF.

The chain carries TRBV7-2 and TRBJ2-1; D remains unclear. This CDR3 comprises 15 residues. Deletions cut 1 base from V and 4 bases from J, with 11 bases between. Germline V CDR1 and CDR2: SGHTA, FQGNSA. The CDR3 loop is CASSLGTRSYNEQFF. The CDR3 region has the DNA TGTGCCAGCAGCTTAGGTACTCGATCTTACAATGAGCAGTTCTTC.

This rearrangement joins TRBV6-5 to TRBJ2-7; 8 bases fit TRBD2. This CDR3 is built from 13 residues. V lost 6 bases, J lost 7 bases, and 8 bases stayed unmatched. CDR1 and CDR2 from the germline V gene are MNHEY and SVGAGI. CDR3 sequence reads: CASSSGGIREQYF. In DNA form, the CDR3 reads TGTGCCAGCAGCTCGGGGGGGATAAGAGAGCAGTACTTC.

The DNA of the CDR3 is TGTGCCTGGAGTAGTCGACAGGGGGATTCACCCCTCCACTTT. It translates to CAWSSRQGDSPLHF. The chain uses TRBV30 and TRBJ1-6; 9 bases match TRBD1. In germline, CDR1 is GTSNPN, CDR2 SVGIG (reference sequence). V gave up 2 bases and J gave up 8 bases; unmatched junction bases: 4. This CDR3 contains 14 residues. The complete variable domain, with remaining parts taken from reference TRBV30 and TRBJ1-6, reads SQTIHQWPATLVQPVGSPLSLECTVEGTSNPNLYWYRQAAGRGLQLLFYSVGIGQISSEVPQNLSASRPQDRQFILSSKKLLLSDSGFYLCAWSSRQGDSPLHFGNGTRLTVT.

The CDR3 DNA sequence: TGTGCCAGCAGCTTAGCGGGACTAGCTGATAACGAGCAGTACTTC. Its protein product is CASSLAGLADNEQYF. The chain uses TRBV5-4 and TRBJ2-7; 9 nucleotides align to TRBD2. CDR1 is SGHNT and CDR2 is YYREEE in the germline V gene (reference sequence). The CDR3 has 15 residues. V dropped 2 bases and J dropped 5; count of bases not matched to a gene: 8.